This T cell receptor (beta chain) was documented in a study of vaccination and CD4 T cells after COVID-19. Researchers used the Oncomine TCR Beta short-read assay to sequence DNA from cultured CD4+ T cells. TCRdb processed the PCR reads anew with MiXCR; each CDR3 protein has one entry. The sample lists under 25,000 distinct CDR3 sequences; approximately 67% were seen once. This clonotype has a handful of counts. Its antigen is not known. The V and J ends lost 5 bases and 5 bases, in that order; junction bases with no gene match: 8. CDR1 and CDR2 from the germline V gene are SGHTA and FQGNSA. The CDR3 spans 15 residues. Documented treatment: approximately 11-day PBMC culture with coronavirus spike peptide pools or control peptides (ViraFEST assay). March to December 2020 was the span of positive PCR dates, which predated US Alpha, Beta and Delta variants.

The sequence derives from a human donor who had recovered from COVID-19. The sequenced sample consisted of CD4+ T cells from blood, cultured in vitro. V and J are TRBV7-2 and TRBJ2-3; TRBD2 agrees at 9 bases. CDR3 amino acids: CASSPGGAGGDTQYF. The CDR3 DNA follows: TGTGCCAGCAGCCCCGGGGGAGCGGGAGGAGATACGCAGTATTTT.